This TCR beta chain was sequenced in a study of regulatory T cells in long-lasting Graves disease. This clonotype was counted at least ten times. Its antigen is not known. The CDR3 sequence is 16 residues long. V shed 3 bases, J shed 4 bases, and the junction held 11 bases outside the gene matches. Time point defined: persistent/refractory GD, antithyroid drugs over 5 years with positive TRAb. PBMC-derived RNA was used for the TCR library. For TCR beta, libraries came from iRepertoire HTBI primers and Arm-PCR of CDR3 regions. Each CDR3 protein is one row after TCRdb ran MiXCR on the multiplex PCR reads. Of some 330,000 distinct CDR3 sequences in the sample, roughly 25% were seen once. Study outcomes and limitations: A greater number of public clonotypes (roughly 2,700) was shared by persistent patients than by new patients (about 890).

The material sequenced was peripheral blood mononuclear cells (PBMCs), taken when the disease was refractory, from a patient treated with antithyroid drugs. The V call is TRBV12-3 or TRBV12-4, the J call TRBJ2-5; TRBD2 aligns across 7 bases. The source is a woman aged 40 to 55 with Graves disease. In nucleotides, the CDR3 is TGTGCCAGCAGTTTTAGAAGGTGGGAGGGAGGAGAGACCCAGTACTTC. This translates into CASSFRRWEGGETQYF.